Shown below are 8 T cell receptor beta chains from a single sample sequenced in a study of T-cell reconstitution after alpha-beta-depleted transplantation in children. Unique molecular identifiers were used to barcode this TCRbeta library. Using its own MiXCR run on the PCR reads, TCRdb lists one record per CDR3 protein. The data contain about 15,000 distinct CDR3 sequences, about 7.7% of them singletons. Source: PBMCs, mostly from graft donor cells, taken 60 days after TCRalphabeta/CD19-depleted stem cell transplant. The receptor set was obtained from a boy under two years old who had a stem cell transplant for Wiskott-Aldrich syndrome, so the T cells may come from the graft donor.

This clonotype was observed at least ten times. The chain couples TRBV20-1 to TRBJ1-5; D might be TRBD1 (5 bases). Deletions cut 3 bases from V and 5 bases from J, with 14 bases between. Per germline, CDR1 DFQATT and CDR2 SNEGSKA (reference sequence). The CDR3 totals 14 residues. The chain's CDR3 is CSARWQGFHQPQHF. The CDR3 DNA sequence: TGCAGTGCTAGGTGGCAGGGATTTCATCAGCCCCAGCATTTT.

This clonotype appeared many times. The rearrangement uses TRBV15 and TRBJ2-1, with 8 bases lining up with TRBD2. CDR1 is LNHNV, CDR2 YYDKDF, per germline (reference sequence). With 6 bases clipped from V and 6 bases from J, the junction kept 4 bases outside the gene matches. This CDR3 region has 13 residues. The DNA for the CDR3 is TGTGCCACCAGAACTAGCGGAGTCAATGAGCAGTTCTTC. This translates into CATRTSGVNEQFF.

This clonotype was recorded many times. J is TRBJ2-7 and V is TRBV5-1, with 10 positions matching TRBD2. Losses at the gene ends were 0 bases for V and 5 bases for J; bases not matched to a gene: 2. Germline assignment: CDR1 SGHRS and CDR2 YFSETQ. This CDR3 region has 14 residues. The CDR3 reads CASSLVAGGNEQYF. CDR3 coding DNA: TGCGCCAGCAGCTTGGTAGCGGGAGGCAACGAGCAGTACTTC. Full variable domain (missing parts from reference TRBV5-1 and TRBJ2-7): KAGVTQTPRYLIKTRGQQVTLSCSPISGHRSVSWYQQTPGQGLQFLFEYFSETQRNKGNFPGRFSGRQFSNSRSEMNVSTLELGDSALYLCASSLVAGGNEQYFGPGTRLTVT.

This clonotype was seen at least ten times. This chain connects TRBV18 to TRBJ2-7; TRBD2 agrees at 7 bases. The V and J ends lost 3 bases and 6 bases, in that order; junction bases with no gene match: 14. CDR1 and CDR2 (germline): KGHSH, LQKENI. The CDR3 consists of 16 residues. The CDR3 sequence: CASSPLGPGPSGEQYF. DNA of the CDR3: TGTGCCAGCTCACCTTTAGGCCCGGGACCTAGCGGCGAGCAGTACTTC.

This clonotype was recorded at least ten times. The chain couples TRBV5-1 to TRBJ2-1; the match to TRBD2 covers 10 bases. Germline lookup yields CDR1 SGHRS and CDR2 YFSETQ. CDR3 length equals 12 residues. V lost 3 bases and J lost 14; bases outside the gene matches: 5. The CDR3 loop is CASSSLAGKKFF. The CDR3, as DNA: TGCGCCAGCAGCTCACTAGCGGGGAAGAAGTTCTTC.

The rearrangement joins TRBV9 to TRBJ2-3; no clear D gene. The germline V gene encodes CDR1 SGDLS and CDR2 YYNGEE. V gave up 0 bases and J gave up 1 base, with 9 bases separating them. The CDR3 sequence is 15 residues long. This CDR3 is CASSVDVTGTDTQYF. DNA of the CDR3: TGTGCCAGCAGCGTAGACGTCACGGGCACAGATACGCAGTATTTT.

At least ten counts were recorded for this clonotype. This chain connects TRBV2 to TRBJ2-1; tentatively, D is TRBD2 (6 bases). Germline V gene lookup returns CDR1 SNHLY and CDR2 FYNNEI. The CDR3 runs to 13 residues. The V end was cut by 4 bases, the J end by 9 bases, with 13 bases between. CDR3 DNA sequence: TGTGCCAGCAGTGTGGGGGGAGGAGGTGAGCAGTTCTTC. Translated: CASSVGGGGEQFF. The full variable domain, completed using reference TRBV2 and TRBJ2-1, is EPEVTQTPSHQVTQMGQEVILRCVPISNHLYFYWYRQILGQKVEFLVSFYNNEISEKSEIFDDQFSVERPDGSNFTLKIRSTKLEDSAMYFCASSVGGGGEQFFGPGTRLTVL.

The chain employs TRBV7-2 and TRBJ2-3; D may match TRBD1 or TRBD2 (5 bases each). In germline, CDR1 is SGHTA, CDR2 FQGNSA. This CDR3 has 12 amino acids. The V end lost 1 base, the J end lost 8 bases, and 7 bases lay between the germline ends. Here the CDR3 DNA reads TGTGCCAGCAGCTTAGGAGGGACTACGCAGTATTTT. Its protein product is CASSLGGTTQYF.